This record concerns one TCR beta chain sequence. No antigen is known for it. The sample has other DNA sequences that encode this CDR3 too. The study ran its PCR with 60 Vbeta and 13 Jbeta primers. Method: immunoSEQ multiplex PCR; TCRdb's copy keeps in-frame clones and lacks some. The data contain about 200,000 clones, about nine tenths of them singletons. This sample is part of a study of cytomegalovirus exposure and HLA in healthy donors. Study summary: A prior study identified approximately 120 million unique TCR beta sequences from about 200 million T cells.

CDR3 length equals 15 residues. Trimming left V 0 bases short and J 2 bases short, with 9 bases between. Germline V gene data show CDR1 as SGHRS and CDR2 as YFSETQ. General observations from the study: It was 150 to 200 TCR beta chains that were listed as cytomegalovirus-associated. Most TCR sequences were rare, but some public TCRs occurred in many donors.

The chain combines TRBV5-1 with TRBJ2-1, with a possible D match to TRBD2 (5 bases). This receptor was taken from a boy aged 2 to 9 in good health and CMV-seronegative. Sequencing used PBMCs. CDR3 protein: CASSLVSGTYNEQFF. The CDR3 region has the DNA TGCGCCAGCAGCTTGGTCAGCGGCACCTACAATGAGCAGTTCTTC.